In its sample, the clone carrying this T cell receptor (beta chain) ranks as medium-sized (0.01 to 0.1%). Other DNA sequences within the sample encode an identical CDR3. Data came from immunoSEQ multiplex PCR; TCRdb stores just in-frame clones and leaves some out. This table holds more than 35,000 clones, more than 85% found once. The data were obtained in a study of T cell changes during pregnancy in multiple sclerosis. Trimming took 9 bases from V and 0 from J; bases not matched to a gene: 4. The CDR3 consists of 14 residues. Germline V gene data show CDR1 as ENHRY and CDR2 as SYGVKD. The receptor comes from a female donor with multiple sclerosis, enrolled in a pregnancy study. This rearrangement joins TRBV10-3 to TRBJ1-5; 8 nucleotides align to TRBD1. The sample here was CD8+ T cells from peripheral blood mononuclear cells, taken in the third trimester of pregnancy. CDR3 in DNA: TGTGCCATAGGGACAGGCGATAGCAATCAGCCCCAGCATTTT. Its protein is CAIGTGDSNQPQHF.